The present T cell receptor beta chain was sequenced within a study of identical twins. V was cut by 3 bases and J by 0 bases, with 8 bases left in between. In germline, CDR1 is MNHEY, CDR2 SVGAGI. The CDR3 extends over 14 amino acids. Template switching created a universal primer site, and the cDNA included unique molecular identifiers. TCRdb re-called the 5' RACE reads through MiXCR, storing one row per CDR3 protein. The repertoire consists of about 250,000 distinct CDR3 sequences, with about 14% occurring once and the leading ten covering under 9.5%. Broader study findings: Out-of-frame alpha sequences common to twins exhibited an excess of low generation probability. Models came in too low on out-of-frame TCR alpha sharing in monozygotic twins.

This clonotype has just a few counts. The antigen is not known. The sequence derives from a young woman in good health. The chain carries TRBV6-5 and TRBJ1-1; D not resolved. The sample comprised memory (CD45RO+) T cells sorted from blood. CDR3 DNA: TGTGCCAGCAGTTATCGGATTTTGAACACTGAAGCTTTCTTT. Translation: CASSYRILNTEAFF.